This TCR beta chain came from a study of blood T cell repertoires in COVID-19. Background on the study: The study drew acute and convalescent COVID-19 samples from the United States, Italy and Spain.

Between the trimmed V and J ends, which lost 0 bases and 5 bases, there was a span of 12 bases. The CDR3 loop spans 14 amino acids. CDR1 and CDR2 from the germline V gene are SGHRS and YFSETQ. The table came from immunoSEQ multiplex PCR; TCRdb's copy has only in-frame clones and leaves some out. The repertoire holds a few hundred thousand clones, 80% to 90% seen once, with 1.9% in the top ten. This chain joins TRBV5-1 and TRBJ2-7, with D maybe TRBD1 (5 bases). This TCR was sampled from a woman in her 50s who had recovered from COVID-19. Sequenced input: PBMCs or T cells enriched from blood (not recorded which). The CDR3 reads CASSLENPGNEQYF. The CDR3 nucleotides read TGCGCCAGCAGCTTGGAAAACCCAGGGAACGAGCAGTACTTC.